The rows below give T cell receptor beta chains drawn from one sample of a study of post-analysis software for immune sequencing data. TCRdb re-analysed the PCR reads in MiXCR, keeping a single row per CDR3 protein. The table lists some 160,000 distinct CDR3 sequences, about 36% of them singletons. The sample was blood, taken after autologous hematopoietic stem cell transplantation. The origin of the receptors is a girl between 10 and 17 years old with multiple sclerosis. Both conserved end residues are part of each CDR3. Fields, in order: D gene, V gene, J gene, clone size, CDR3 protein, CDR3 DNA. A D gene is named only where the DNA matches it firmly. Part of the rows lack a size; the others show once, few, many or a class for expanded clones.

.,TRBV30,TRBJ1-2,many,CAWNPRTDYGYTF,TGTGCCTGGAACCCCAGGACGGACTATGGCTACACCTTC
.,TRBV7-2,TRBJ2-1,many,CASSDSGLPYNEQFF,TGTGCCAGCAGCGATTCAGGGTTACCCTACAATGAGCAGTTCTTC
TRBD1,TRBV4-2,TRBJ1-4,few,CASSQDPGTEWEKLFF,TGTGCCAGCAGCCAAGATCCAGGGACAGAATGGGAAAAACTGTTTTTT
TRBD1,TRBV24-1,TRBJ1-2,many,CATSVLQGAPNYGYTF,TGTGCCACCAGTGTTCTACAGGGGGCGCCCAACTATGGCTACACCTTC
TRBD1,TRBV14,TRBJ1-2,.,CASSQDETGVGYGYTF,TGTGCCAGCAGCCAAGATGAGACAGGGGTAGGCTATGGCTACACCTTC
.,TRBV6-5,TRBJ2-7,.,CASSYSVSYGSYEQYF,TGTGCCAGCAGTTACTCAGTGAGTTACGGCTCCTACGAGCAGTACTTC
.,TRBV6-1,TRBJ1-5,few,CASSDLYQPQHF,TGTGCCAGCAGTGACCTCTATCAGCCCCAGCATTTT
TRBD1,TRBV20-1,TRBJ1-2,.,CSATAAGTGDGYTF,TGCAGTGCGACGGCCGCCGGGACAGGGGATGGCTACACCTTC
.,TRBV20-1,TRBJ2-3,.,CSAPDSYAVHTQYF,TGCAGTGCTCCAGACTCTTACGCTGTCCATACGCAGTATTTT
.,TRBV24-1,TRBJ2-1,.,CATSDLGRTNEQFF,TGTGCCACCAGTGATTTGGGGAGGACCAATGAGCAGTTCTTC
.,TRBV27,TRBJ1-5,few,CASSLYGVGYSNQPQHF,TGTGCCAGCAGTTTATACGGGGTGGGCTATAGCAATCAGCCCCAGCATTTT
TRBD1,TRBV20-1,TRBJ2-7,few,CSAATGIDEQYF,TGCAGTGCGGCGACAGGGATCGACGAGCAGTACTTC
TRBD1,TRBV5-6,TRBJ1-1,.,CASTTGKNTEAFF,TGTGCCAGCACGACAGGGAAGAACACTGAAGCTTTCTTT
TRBD2,TRBV29-1,TRBJ2-3,few,CSVGSGRVSTDTQYF,TGCAGCGTTGGTAGCGGGAGGGTGAGCACAGATACGCAGTATTTT
.,TRBV4-3,TRBJ1-2,.,CASSQDGQNYGYTF,TGCGCCAGCAGCCAAGACGGACAGAACTATGGCTACACCTTC
.,TRBV7-2,TRBJ2-1,.,CASSLFLTYSVGEQFF,TGTGCCAGCAGCTTGTTCCTGACCTACTCCGTCGGTGAGCAGTTCTTC
TRBD2,TRBV20-1,TRBJ2-7,few,CSARDLSGSGYEQYF,TGCAGTGCTAGAGATTTGAGCGGGAGTGGTTACGAGCAGTACTTC
.,TRBV10-3,TRBJ2-7,few,CAISESKGSPYEQYF,TGTGCCATCAGTGAGTCGAAGGGCAGTCCCTACGAGCAGTACTTC
TRBD1,TRBV5-1,TRBJ2-3,few,CASSLARQGPSTDTQYF,TGCGCCAGCAGCTTGGCCAGACAGGGGCCAAGCACAGATACGCAGTATTTT
.,TRBV29-1,TRBJ2-7,.,CSVEDRGSGEQYF,TGCAGCGTTGAAGACCGGGGATCAGGCGAGCAGTACTTC
TRBD1,TRBV13,TRBJ2-1,many,CASSPAGTGDYNEQFF,TGTGCCAGCAGCCCCGCTGGGACAGGGGACTACAATGAGCAGTTCTTC
TRBD1,TRBV6-6,TRBJ2-7,.,CASSRTGMYEQYF,TGTGCCAGCAGCAGGACAGGGATGTACGAGCAGTACTTC
.,TRBV7-2,TRBJ2-5,.,CASSSVTPPRETQYF,TGTGCCAGCAGCTCAGTAACTCCCCCAAGAGAGACCCAGTACTTC